Listed below are T cell receptor beta chains from one sample, sequenced in a study of shared clonotypes between healthy human individuals. Only in-frame clones appear in the TCRdb table, and some are missing; sequencing was by immunoSEQ multiplex PCR. The sample gives 2 million to 2.5 million clones, around 92% of which show up once; 0.37% is in the top ten. The sequenced material came from naive CD4+ T cells from PBMCs. Receptors were obtained from a man in his late teens or twenties in good health. Some clones in this sample may be carry-over from other donors' samples. CDR3s include the opening cysteine and the closing phenylalanine or tryptophan. Each record gives: CDR3 protein, CDR3 DNA, J gene, clone size, D gene, V gene. D genes are given only for firm matches. Size tells how often a clone was seen (once, few, many) or the class of an expanded clone, and some rows leave it out.

CDR3aa: CASSLVTEEAFF
CDR3nt: TGCGCCAGCAGCTTGGTCACGGAGGAAGCTTTCTTT
j_gene: TRBJ1-1
abundance: .
d_gene: .
v_gene: TRBV5-1

CDR3aa: CASSLDVARDEQFF
CDR3nt: TGCGCCAGCAGCTTGGATGTTGCTAGGGATGAGCAGTTCTTC
j_gene: TRBJ2-1
abundance: .
d_gene: .
v_gene: TRBV5-1

CDR3aa: CASSLGLADYNEQFF
CDR3nt: TGTGCCAGCAGCTTAGGGCTAGCAGATTACAATGAGCAGTTCTTC
j_gene: TRBJ2-1
abundance: .
d_gene: .
v_gene: TRBV7-7

CDR3aa: CAWARDLTEAFF
CDR3nt: TGTGCCTGGGCCCGGGACCTCACTGAAGCTTTCTTT
j_gene: TRBJ1-1
abundance: .
d_gene: .
v_gene: TRBV30

CDR3aa: CASSYGPTDRYEQYF
CDR3nt: TGTGCCAGCAGTTACGGGCCGACGGACCGTTACGAGCAGTACTTC
j_gene: TRBJ2-7
abundance: .
d_gene: .
v_gene: TRBV6-6

CDR3aa: CASRLLHGQGGYEQYF
CDR3nt: TGTGCCAGCCGACTCCTCCACGGGCAGGGTGGTTACGAGCAGTACTTC
j_gene: TRBJ2-7
abundance: .
d_gene: .
v_gene: TRBV27

CDR3aa: CASSLGMNTEAFF
CDR3nt: TGTGCCAGCAGCTTAGGGATGAACACTGAAGCTTTCTTT
j_gene: TRBJ1-1
abundance: .
d_gene: .
v_gene: TRBV7-2

CDR3aa: CASSESRNPGPQHF
CDR3nt: TGTGCCAGCAGTGAATCTAGAAATCCGGGCCCCCAGCATTTT
j_gene: TRBJ1-5
abundance: few
d_gene: .
v_gene: TRBV2

CDR3aa: CASSIDLAGLSSEQFF
CDR3nt: TGTGCCAGTAGTATAGACTTAGCGGGATTGAGCAGTGAGCAGTTCTTC
j_gene: TRBJ2-1
abundance: .
d_gene: TRBD2
v_gene: TRBV19

CDR3aa: CASSLARAGPGNTIYF
CDR3nt: TGTGCCAGCAGCTTGGCCAGGGCAGGGCCTGGAAACACCATATATTTT
j_gene: TRBJ1-3
abundance: .
d_gene: .
v_gene: TRBV5-4

CDR3aa: CSALDRGLTGANVLTF
CDR3nt: TGCAGCGCGTTGGACAGGGGGTTAACTGGGGCCAACGTCCTGACTTTC
j_gene: TRBJ2-6
abundance: .
d_gene: TRBD1
v_gene: TRBV29-1

CDR3aa: CASSFRTQRVRQPQHF
CDR3nt: TGTGCCAGCAGTTTTCGGACCCAAAGGGTGAGGCAGCCCCAGCATTTT
j_gene: TRBJ1-5
abundance: .
d_gene: .
v_gene: TRBV28

CDR3aa: CASSLLANTEAFF
CDR3nt: TGTGCCAGCAGCCTCCTGGCGAACACTGAAGCTTTCTTT
j_gene: TRBJ1-1
abundance: .
d_gene: .
v_gene: TRBV7-3

CDR3aa: CASSVGPGGTGELFF
CDR3nt: TGTGCCAGCAGCGTAGGTCCAGGGGGGACCGGGGAGCTGTTTTTT
j_gene: TRBJ2-2
abundance: .
d_gene: .
v_gene: TRBV9

CDR3aa: CASSLSVRVTNEKLFF
CDR3nt: TGTGCCAGCAGTTTATCGGTCAGGGTCACTAATGAAAAACTGTTTTTT
j_gene: TRBJ1-4
abundance: .
d_gene: .
v_gene: TRBV27

CDR3aa: CSVGTSGRWGEQFF
CDR3nt: TGCAGCGTTGGGACTAGCGGGAGGTGGGGTGAGCAGTTCTTC
j_gene: TRBJ2-1
abundance: once
d_gene: TRBD2
v_gene: TRBV29-1

CDR3aa: CASSPPVWDSEIAKNIQYF
CDR3nt: TGTGCCAGCTCACCACCAGTCTGGGACAGCGAGATAGCCAAAAACATTCAGTACTTC
j_gene: TRBJ2-4
abundance: .
d_gene: TRBD1
v_gene: TRBV18

CDR3aa: CASSRGTDSSYEQYF
CDR3nt: TGTGCCAGCAGTCGCGGGACAGACAGCTCCTACGAGCAGTACTTC
j_gene: TRBJ2-7
abundance: .
d_gene: .
v_gene: TRBV6-5

CDR3aa: CASSLSGSSYNEQFF
CDR3nt: TGTGCCAGCAGCCTAAGCGGGTCCTCCTACAATGAGCAGTTCTTC
j_gene: TRBJ2-1
abundance: .
d_gene: .
v_gene: TRBV7-3

CDR3aa: CASSQAGTGNEKLFF
CDR3nt: TGCGCCAGCAGCCAAGCTGGAACGGGGAATGAAAAACTGTTTTTT
j_gene: TRBJ1-4
abundance: .
d_gene: .
v_gene: TRBV4-1

CDR3aa: CASSPGERAYTGELFF
CDR3nt: TGTGCCAGCAGCCCGGGGGAGCGGGCTTACACCGGGGAGCTGTTTTTT
j_gene: TRBJ2-2
abundance: .
d_gene: .
v_gene: TRBV11-3

CDR3aa: CSVSAGDKDYTF
CDR3nt: TGCAGCGTTTCGGCGGGGGATAAAGACTACACCTTC
j_gene: TRBJ1-2
abundance: .
d_gene: .
v_gene: TRBV29-1

CDR3aa: CAIGQGNEKLFF
CDR3nt: TGTGCCATCGGACAGGGAAATGAAAAACTGTTTTTT
j_gene: TRBJ1-4
abundance: .
d_gene: TRBD1
v_gene: TRBV10-3

CDR3aa: CASSLGGTGEVSGNTIYF
CDR3nt: TGCGCCAGCAGCTTGGGCGGAACAGGCGAAGTCTCTGGAAACACCATATATTTT
j_gene: TRBJ1-3
abundance: .
d_gene: .
v_gene: TRBV5-1

CDR3aa: CSVAASIYYEQFF
CDR3nt: TGCAGCGTTGCAGCGTCTATATATTATGAGCAGTTCTTC
j_gene: TRBJ2-1
abundance: .
d_gene: .
v_gene: TRBV29-1

CDR3aa: CASSLPRPGLIYGYTF
CDR3nt: TGTGCCAGCAGTTTACCCCGGCCGGGGTTGATATATGGCTACACCTTC
j_gene: TRBJ1-2
abundance: .
d_gene: .
v_gene: TRBV28

CDR3aa: CASSRQGQELEAFF
CDR3nt: TGTGCCAGCAGTCGTCAGGGACAGGAGCTTGAAGCTTTCTTT
j_gene: TRBJ1-1
abundance: .
d_gene: TRBD1
v_gene: TRBV6-5

CDR3aa: CASSLRWEGGEQYF
CDR3nt: TGTGCCAGCAGTTTACGGTGGGAGGGGGGGGAGCAGTACTTC
j_gene: TRBJ2-7
abundance: .
d_gene: .
v_gene: TRBV27

CDR3aa: CASSEPGYGYTF
CDR3nt: TGTGCCAGCAGTGAACCGGGCTATGGCTACACCTTC
j_gene: TRBJ1-2
abundance: .
d_gene: .
v_gene: TRBV6-4

CDR3aa: CASSLGGAPLQETQYF
CDR3nt: TGTGCCAGCAGCTTAGGGGGGGCCCCCCTCCAAGAGACCCAGTACTTC
j_gene: TRBJ2-5
abundance: .
d_gene: .
v_gene: TRBV7-6

CDR3aa: CASTSLLRDTQYF
CDR3nt: TGTGCCAGCACCAGCCTCCTTAGGGATACGCAGTATTTT
j_gene: TRBJ2-3
abundance: .
d_gene: .
v_gene: TRBV7-2

CDR3aa: CASSTRTEGRTGELFF
CDR3nt: TGTGCCAGCAGCACCCGGACAGAAGGGCGGACCGGGGAGCTGTTTTTT
j_gene: TRBJ2-2
abundance: .
d_gene: .
v_gene: TRBV5-4

CDR3aa: CASSSQRGQGDYEQYF
CDR3nt: TGTGCCAGCAGCTCCCAACGAGGGCAGGGGGACTACGAGCAGTACTTC
j_gene: TRBJ2-7
abundance: .
d_gene: TRBD1
v_gene: TRBV5-4

CDR3aa: CASSLRDRGSTDTQYF
CDR3nt: TGTGCCAGTAGCCTTCGGGACAGGGGAAGCACAGATACGCAGTATTTT
j_gene: TRBJ2-3
abundance: .
d_gene: TRBD1
v_gene: TRBV19

CDR3aa: CATSRYFGGSEQYF
CDR3nt: TGTGCCACCAGCAGATATTTCGGCGGGAGCGAGCAGTACTTC
j_gene: TRBJ2-7
abundance: .
d_gene: TRBD2
v_gene: TRBV15

CDR3aa: CASIDLRTGLNTEAFF
CDR3nt: TGTGCCAGTATCGACCTCAGGACAGGGTTGAACACTGAAGCTTTCTTT
j_gene: TRBJ1-1
abundance: .
d_gene: TRBD1
v_gene: TRBV19

CDR3aa: CASSLLRNEQYF
CDR3nt: TGTGCCAGCAGTTTACTACGCAACGAGCAGTACTTC
j_gene: TRBJ2-7
abundance: .
d_gene: .
v_gene: TRBV28

CDR3aa: CASSPRLAGNNEQFF
CDR3nt: TGCGCCAGCAGCCCAAGACTAGCGGGAAACAATGAGCAGTTCTTC
j_gene: TRBJ2-1
abundance: .
d_gene: TRBD2
v_gene: TRBV5-1

CDR3aa: CASSPGRSGGYNEQFF
CDR3nt: TGTGCCAGCAGCCCGGGGAGAAGCGGGGGATACAATGAGCAGTTCTTC
j_gene: TRBJ2-1
abundance: .
d_gene: TRBD2
v_gene: TRBV7-6

CDR3aa: CASSLTRGQRSYEQYF
CDR3nt: TGTGCCAGCAGCCTCACTCGAGGACAGCGCTCCTACGAGCAGTACTTC
j_gene: TRBJ2-7
abundance: .
d_gene: .
v_gene: TRBV11-2

CDR3aa: CASASGPVTSTEAFF
CDR3nt: TGTGCTAGTGCTTCGGGGCCAGTGACCAGCACTGAAGCTTTCTTT
j_gene: TRBJ1-1
abundance: .
d_gene: .
v_gene: TRBV12-5

CDR3aa: CASSLREEPQHF
CDR3nt: TGTGCCAGCAGTTTAAGGGAGGAGCCCCAGCATTTT
j_gene: TRBJ1-5
abundance: .
d_gene: .
v_gene: TRBV28

CDR3aa: CASSYQSGELFF
CDR3nt: TGTGCCAGCAGTTACCAGAGCGGGGAGCTGTTTTTT
j_gene: TRBJ2-2
abundance: .
d_gene: .
v_gene: TRBV6-5

CDR3aa: CASSQRVNSYEQYF
CDR3nt: TGTGCCAGTTCTCAGCGGGTTAACTCCTACGAGCAGTACTTC
j_gene: TRBJ2-7
abundance: .
d_gene: .
v_gene: TRBV19

CDR3aa: CASSRGTGGSSSYNEQFF
CDR3nt: TGTGCCAGTAGTAGGGGGACTGGTGGCTCCTCCTCCTACAATGAGCAGTTCTTC
j_gene: TRBJ2-1
abundance: .
d_gene: .
v_gene: TRBV19

CDR3aa: CASSSTQGPGGNTIYF
CDR3nt: TGTGCCAGCAGTTCCACCCAGGGGCCGGGGGGAAACACCATATATTTT
j_gene: TRBJ1-3
abundance: .
d_gene: .
v_gene: TRBV27

CDR3aa: CASSGQGVSNQPQHF
CDR3nt: TGTGCCAGCAGTGGACAGGGAGTTAGCAATCAGCCCCAGCATTTT
j_gene: TRBJ1-5
abundance: few
d_gene: TRBD1
v_gene: TRBV6-1

CDR3aa: CASSLITSQGAYEQYF
CDR3nt: TGTGCCAGCAGCTTAATAACCAGCCAAGGAGCCTACGAGCAGTACTTC
j_gene: TRBJ2-7
abundance: .
d_gene: .
v_gene: TRBV13

CDR3aa: CASSPLTGENTGELFF
CDR3nt: TGTGCCAGCAGCCCTCTGACAGGGGAGAACACCGGGGAGCTGTTTTTT
j_gene: TRBJ2-2
abundance: .
d_gene: TRBD1
v_gene: TRBV7-7

CDR3aa: CASSLEGNYYEQYF
CDR3nt: TGCGCCAGCAGCTTGGAGGGGAACTACTACGAGCAGTACTTC
j_gene: TRBJ2-7
abundance: .
d_gene: .
v_gene: TRBV5-1

CDR3aa: CASSQASSGTYNEQFF
CDR3nt: TGTGCCAGCAGCCAAGCGTCTAGCGGGACCTACAATGAGCAGTTCTTC
j_gene: TRBJ2-1
abundance: .
d_gene: TRBD2
v_gene: TRBV4-2

CDR3aa: CASSEGQGSNKLFF
CDR3nt: TGTGCCAGCAGTGAAGGTCAGGGCAGCAATAAACTGTTTTTT
j_gene: TRBJ1-4
abundance: .
d_gene: .
v_gene: TRBV2

CDR3aa: CASSQNTGRNYEQYF
CDR3nt: TGTGCCAGCTCCCAGAACACCGGGCGGAACTACGAGCAGTACTTC
j_gene: TRBJ2-7
abundance: .
d_gene: .
v_gene: TRBV18

CDR3aa: CASSMDRVYGYTF
CDR3nt: TGTGCCAGCTCAATGGACAGGGTTTATGGCTACACCTTC
j_gene: TRBJ1-2
abundance: few
d_gene: TRBD1
v_gene: TRBV18

CDR3aa: CASSYASVAYEQYF
CDR3nt: TGTGCCAGCAGTTATGCTAGCGTCGCCTACGAGCAGTACTTC
j_gene: TRBJ2-7
abundance: .
d_gene: .
v_gene: TRBV6-6

CDR3aa: CASSLSGSGDTQYF
CDR3nt: TGTGCCAGCAGCTTAAGTGGGAGTGGTGATACGCAGTATTTT
j_gene: TRBJ2-3
abundance: .
d_gene: .
v_gene: TRBV7-9

CDR3aa: CSVYGRMNTEAFF
CDR3nt: TGCAGCGTTTATGGCAGGATGAACACTGAAGCTTTCTTT
j_gene: TRBJ1-1
abundance: .
d_gene: .
v_gene: TRBV29-1

CDR3aa: CASSGRDRAYEQYF
CDR3nt: TGTGCCAGCAGTGGCCGGGACAGGGCCTACGAGCAGTACTTC
j_gene: TRBJ2-7
abundance: .
d_gene: TRBD1
v_gene: TRBV6-1

CDR3aa: CASSQREETQYF
CDR3nt: TGTGCCAGCAGCCAGCGAGAAGAGACCCAGTACTTC
j_gene: TRBJ2-5
abundance: .
d_gene: .
v_gene: TRBV7-9